This T cell receptor beta chain was sequenced for a study of shared clonotypes between healthy human individuals. Study-level points and caveats: The donor pool, a small one, limited the genetic and exposure-history diversity represented. Unshared clonotypes carried lower generation probabilities than those common to all four donors.

Every donor was a Caucasian adult from Nashville, Tennessee. Libraries were prepared by immunoSEQ multiplex PCR; TCRdb keeps only in-frame clonotypes and omits some of them. The sample lists approximately 2,000,000 clones, around 90% occurring once. This clone was found once. Its antigen is as yet unknown. The CDR3 runs to 15 residues. Looked up from germline, CDR1 is SGHTS and CDR2 is YDEGEE. V was pared by 2 bases and J by 6 bases, with 2 bases of the junction left unmatched. The chain links TRBV5-8 to TRBJ2-1; the match to TRBD2 covers 13 bases. Material for sequencing was naive CD4+ T cells from PBMCs. Subset of the sample: CD45RA+ positively selected. This receptor was obtained from a man aged 18 to 29 in good health. Some clones in this sample may be carry-over from other donors' samples. This chain's CDR3 is CASSLGLAGVNEQFF. The CDR3 bases are TGTGCCAGCAGCTTAGGACTAGCGGGAGTCAATGAGCAGTTCTTC. The full variable domain, its missing parts supplied by reference TRBV5-8 and TRBJ2-1, is EAGVTQSPTHLIKTRGQQATLRCSPISGHTSVYWYQQALGLGLQFLLWYDEGEERNRGNFPPRFSGRQFPNYSSELNVNALELEDSALYLCASSLGLAGVNEQFFGPGTRLTVL.